Shown below are 13 T cell receptor beta chains from a single sample sequenced in a study of HIV-infected patients and healthy controls (dated by TCRdb to the mid-2010s). Whole blood was used without fractionating the cells, so the repertoire represented all peripheral T cells without sorting. Library method: 5' RACE. This sample was sequenced with an Illumina MiSeq. About 470 ng RNA was reverse transcribed with SuperScript III using primers against the alpha and beta constant regions. Alpha and beta chain libraries were generated separately via chain-specific third strand synthesis with multiplexing indices. TCRdb reworked the public reads: Q25 trimming with fastp, MiXCR clone assembly, productive beta chains retained. Each record represents a unique CDR3 protein, reported with the most common genes and DNA among its rows. For this sample there are under 20,000 distinct CDR3 sequences; over 9.5% appear just once. The ten largest clones take up approximately 3.1% of the sample.

The sequenced sample was blood. The receptors shown here come from an adult in good health.

This clonotype was seen at least ten times. The rearrangement joins TRBV4-2 to TRBJ2-3, with TRBD2 identical over 9 bases. Trimming removed 1 base from V and 3 bases from J; junction bases left unmatched: 5. The CDR3 loop spans 16 amino acids. Looked up from germline, CDR1 is LGHNA and CDR2 is YNFKEQ. CDR3 sequence reads: CASSQGLAGLTDTQYF. CDR3 DNA: TGTGCCAGCAGCCAAGGTCTAGCGGGACTGACAGATACGCAGTATTTT.

This clonotype is judged medium-sized (0.01 to 0.1%). The rearrangement links TRBV7-7 to TRBJ2-3; 11 nucleotides align to TRBD2. The CDR3 length is 18 residues. Germline V gene lookup returns CDR1 SSHAT and CDR2 FNYEAQ (reference sequence). V lost 5 bases, J lost 1 base, and 11 bases stayed unmatched. This CDR3 is CASSQEGSTSGGTDTQYF. For the CDR3, the DNA is TGTGCCAGCAGCCAGGAGGGTTCGACTAGCGGGGGCACAGATACGCAGTATTTT.

This clonotype was recorded at least ten times. The genes are TRBV7-9 and TRBJ2-3; TRBD2 is a possible D gene (5 bases). This CDR3 contains 12 residues. Per the germline V gene, CDR1 is SEHNR and CDR2 is FQNEAQ (reference sequence). Trimming shortened V by 5 bases and J by 5 bases, and 8 bases separated the two germline ends. CDR3 bases: TGTGCCAGCAGCGGAAGCGGAGATACGCAGTATTTT. It codes for CASSGSGDTQYF.

Judged by abundance, this clonotype is medium-sized. The gene calls are TRBV14 and TRBJ1-1; D is unresolved. The germline CDR1 and CDR2 sequences are SGHDN and FVKESK. Between the trimmed V and J ends, which lost 3 bases and 3 bases, there was a span of 8 bases. This CDR3 contains 13 residues. The CDR3 sequence: CASSHLRYTEAFF. CDR3 sequence (DNA): TGTGCCAGCAGCCATTTGCGTTACACTGAAGCTTTCTTT.

This clonotype has ten or more counts. The chain combines TRBV2 with TRBJ1-1; D is unclear. This CDR3 has 14 residues. Trimming shortened V by 7 bases and J by 2 bases, and 14 bases separated the two germline ends. Per the germline V gene, CDR1 is SNHLY and CDR2 is FYNNEI. The CDR3 sequence is CASTLLAVNTEAFF. Here the CDR3 DNA reads TGTGCCAGCACCCTGTTGGCGGTAAACACTGAAGCTTTCTTT. The whole variable domain, remainder taken from reference TRBV2 and TRBJ1-1, is EPEVTQTPSHQVTQMGQEVILRCVPISNHLYFYWYRQILGQKVEFLVSFYNNEISEKSEIFDDQFSVERPDGSNFTLKIRSTKLEDSAMYFCASTLLAVNTEAFFGQGTRLTVV.

This clonotype occurred a few times. J is TRBJ2-7 and V is TRBV28, with D tentatively TRBD2 (5 bases). CDR3 size: 14 residues. Germline V lookup: CDR1 MDHEN, CDR2 SYDVKM. With 2 bases removed from V and 3 bases from J, the gap between germline ends came to 11 bases. This CDR3 reads CASSLRGPLYEQYF. In DNA, the CDR3 is TGTGCCAGCAGTTTACGAGGGCCCCTCTACGAGCAGTACTTC.

The rearrangement joins TRBV7-9 to TRBJ1-5; D gene uncertain. Looked up from germline, CDR1 is SEHNR and CDR2 is FQNEAQ (reference sequence). The CDR3 is 16 amino acids. The ends were cut back, 4 bases at V and 0 bases at J, with 13 bases in the middle. CDR3 amino acids: CASSCPSGISNQPQHF. In nucleotides, the CDR3 is TGTGCCAGCAGCTGCCCGTCCGGTATTAGCAATCAGCCCCAGCATTTT.

The table lists this clonotype with many counts. This chain uses TRBV28 with TRBJ2-5; TRBD2 aligns across 12 bases. CDR1 and CDR2 from the germline V gene are MDHEN and SYDVKM. The CDR3 has 20 residues. V lost 3 bases and J lost 5; bases outside the gene matches: 19. The CDR3 sequence: CASSFDLAGGMAGTMETQYF. CDR3 nucleotide sequence: TGTGCCAGCAGTTTCGACCTAGCGGGAGGGATGGCGGGCACAATGGAGACCCAGTACTTC.

In this sample, this clonotype turned up many times. CDR3 coding DNA: TGCGCCAGCAGCTTAGGACTAGCCGCCAGGACCGGGGAGCTGTTTTTT. Protein sequence: CASSLGLAARTGELFF. The chain recombines TRBV5-1 with TRBJ2-2; 8 bases are shared with TRBD2. The V gene end was trimmed by 2 bases and the J gene end by 5 bases; junction bases not matched to a gene: 8. CDR1 and CDR2 from the germline V gene are SGHRS and YFSETQ. This CDR3 has 16 residues. The variable domain in full, with the rest retrieved from reference TRBV5-1 and TRBJ2-2, is KAGVTQTPRYLIKTRGQQVTLSCSPISGHRSVSWYQQTPGQGLQFLFEYFSETQRNKGNFPGRFSGRQFSNSRSEMNVSTLELGDSALYLCASSLGLAARTGELFFGEGSRLTVL.

This clonotype appeared many times. The V call is TRBV5-4, the J call TRBJ2-3; 7 positions match TRBD2. J lost 5 bases, V lost 4 bases, and 16 bases had no gene match. The germline V gene encodes CDR1 SGHNT and CDR2 YYREEE (reference sequence). This CDR3 spans 17 amino acids. CDR3 protein: CASSPSGRERSGDTQYF. In DNA form, the CDR3 reads TGTGCCAGCAGCCCTTCGGGGCGGGAGAGGAGTGGAGATACGCAGTATTTT.

This clonotype was found a few times. The V and J genes are TRBV27 and TRBJ2-5, with D hard to call. There are 15 residues in the CDR3. Germline values: CDR1 MNHEY, CDR2 SMNVEV (reference sequence). The V gene lost 6 bases and the J gene lost 3 bases, with 17 bases spanning the gap. The CDR3 sequence: CASSRKLDPEETQYF. Here the CDR3 DNA reads TGTGCCAGCAGCCGAAAGCTGGATCCCGAAGAGACCCAGTACTTC.

This clonotype was seen repeatedly, ten times or more. J is TRBJ2-3 and V is TRBV7-3, with 7 bases fitting TRBD2. V lost 11 bases to trimming and J lost 2 bases; unmatched junction nucleotides: 7. The CDR3 covers 13 residues. The germline gives CDR1 SGHTA, CDR2 FQGTGA. The CDR3 sequence: CAGWGLLTDTQYF. CDR3 sequence (DNA): TGTGCCGGGTGGGGACTACTCACAGATACGCAGTATTTT.

This clonotype has a count of ten or more. The chain couples TRBV28 to TRBJ2-7; D may be TRBD1 (7 bases). This CDR3 is built from 16 residues. Between the trimmed V and J ends, which lost 4 bases and 3 bases, there was a span of 19 bases. CDR1 and CDR2 (germline): MDHEN, SYDVKM. The CDR3, as DNA: TGTGCCAGCAGTTCCGGAGGGACAGCCACTCTCTACGAGCAGTACTTC. Amino acid sequence: CASSSGGTATLYEQYF.